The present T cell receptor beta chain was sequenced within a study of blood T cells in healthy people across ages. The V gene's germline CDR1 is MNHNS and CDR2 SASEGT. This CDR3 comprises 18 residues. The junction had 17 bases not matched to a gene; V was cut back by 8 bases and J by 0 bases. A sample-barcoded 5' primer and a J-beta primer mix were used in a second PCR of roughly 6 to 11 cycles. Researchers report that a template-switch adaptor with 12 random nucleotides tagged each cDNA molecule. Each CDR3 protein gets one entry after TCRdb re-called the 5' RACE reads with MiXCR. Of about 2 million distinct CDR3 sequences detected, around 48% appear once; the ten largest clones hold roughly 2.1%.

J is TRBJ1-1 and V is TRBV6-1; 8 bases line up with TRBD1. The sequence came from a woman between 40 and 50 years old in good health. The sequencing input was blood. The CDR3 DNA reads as TGTGCCAGCGGACGGGTATGGGCGACAGGGGACATGAACACTGAAGCTTTCTTT. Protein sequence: CASGRVWATGDMNTEAFF.